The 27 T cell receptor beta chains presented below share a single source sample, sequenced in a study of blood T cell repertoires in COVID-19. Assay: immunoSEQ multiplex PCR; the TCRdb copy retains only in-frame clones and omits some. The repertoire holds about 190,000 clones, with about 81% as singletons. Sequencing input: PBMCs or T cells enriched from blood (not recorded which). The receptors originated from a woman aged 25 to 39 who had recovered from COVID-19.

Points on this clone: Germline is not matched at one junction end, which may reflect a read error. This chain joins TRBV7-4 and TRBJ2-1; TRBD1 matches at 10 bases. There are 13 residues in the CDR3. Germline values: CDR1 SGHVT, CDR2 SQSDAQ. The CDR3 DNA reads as TGTGCCAGCAGCTCCGGACTGGGGGACAGGGGTATCTTC. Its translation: CASSSGLGDRGIF.

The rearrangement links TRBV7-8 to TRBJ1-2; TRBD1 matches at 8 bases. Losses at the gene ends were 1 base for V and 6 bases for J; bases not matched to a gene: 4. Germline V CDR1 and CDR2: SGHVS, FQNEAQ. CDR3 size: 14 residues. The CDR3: CASSLGGGQDGYTF. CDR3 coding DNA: TGTGCCAGCAGCTTAGGAGGGGGACAGGATGGCTACACCTTC.

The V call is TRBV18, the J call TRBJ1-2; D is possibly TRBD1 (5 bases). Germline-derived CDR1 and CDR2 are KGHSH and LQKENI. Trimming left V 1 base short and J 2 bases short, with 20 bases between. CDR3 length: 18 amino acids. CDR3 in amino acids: CASSPRQIVGISNYGYTF. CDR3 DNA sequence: TGTGCCAGCTCACCACGACAGATAGTAGGGATTTCGAACTATGGCTACACCTTC.

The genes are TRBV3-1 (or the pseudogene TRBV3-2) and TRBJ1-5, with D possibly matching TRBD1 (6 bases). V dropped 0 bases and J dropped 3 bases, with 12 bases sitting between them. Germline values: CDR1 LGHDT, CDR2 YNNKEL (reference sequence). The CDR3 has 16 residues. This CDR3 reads CASSQDSGDNNQPQHF. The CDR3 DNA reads TGTGCCAGCAGCCAAGATTCAGGGGACAACAATCAGCCCCAGCATTTT.

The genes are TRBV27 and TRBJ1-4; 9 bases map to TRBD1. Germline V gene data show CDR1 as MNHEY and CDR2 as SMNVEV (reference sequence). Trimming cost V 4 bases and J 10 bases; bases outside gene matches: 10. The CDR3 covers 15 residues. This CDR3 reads CASSSRDRALSKLFF. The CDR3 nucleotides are TGTGCCAGCAGTTCCCGGGACAGGGCTCTGTCAAAACTGTTTTTT.

The CDR3 DNA sequence: TGTGCCAGCAGTTTAATTCAGGGCCATGATTTATTGCCTGAAGCTTTCTTT. This sequence encodes CASSLIQGHDLLPEAFF. The rearrangement uses TRBV28 and TRBJ1-1; D is possibly TRBD1 (5 bases). Looked up from germline, CDR1 is MDHEN and CDR2 is SYDVKM. With 2 bases removed from V and 6 bases from J, the gap between germline ends came to 22 bases. CDR3 length: 17 residues.

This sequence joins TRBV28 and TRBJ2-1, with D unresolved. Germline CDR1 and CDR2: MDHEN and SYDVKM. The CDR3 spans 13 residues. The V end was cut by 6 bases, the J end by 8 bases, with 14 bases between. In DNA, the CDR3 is TGTGCCAGCAGAGGAGTTTTTAGTTATGAGCAGTTCTTC. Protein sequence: CASRGVFSYEQFF.

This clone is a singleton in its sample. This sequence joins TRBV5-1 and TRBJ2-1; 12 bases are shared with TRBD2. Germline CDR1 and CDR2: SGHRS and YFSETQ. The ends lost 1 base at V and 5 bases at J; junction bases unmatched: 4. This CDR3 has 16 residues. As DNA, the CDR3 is TGCGCCAGCAGCTTGTTCCTAGCGGGAGGGAACAATGAGCAGTTCTTC. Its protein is CASSLFLAGGNNEQFF.

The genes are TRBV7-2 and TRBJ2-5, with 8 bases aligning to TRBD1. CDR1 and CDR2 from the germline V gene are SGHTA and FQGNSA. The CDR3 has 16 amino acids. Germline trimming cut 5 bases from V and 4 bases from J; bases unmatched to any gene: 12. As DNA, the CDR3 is TGTGCCAGCAGCCTCGGACCAGGGGGCGCGAGAGAGACCCAGTACTTC. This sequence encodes CASSLGPGGARETQYF. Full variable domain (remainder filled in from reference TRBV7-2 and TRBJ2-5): GAGVSQSPSNKVTEKGKDVELRCDPISGHTALYWYRQSLGQGLEFLIYFQGNSAPDKSGLPSDRFSAERTGGSVSTLTIQRTQQEDSAVYLCASSLGPGGARETQYFGPGTRLLVL.

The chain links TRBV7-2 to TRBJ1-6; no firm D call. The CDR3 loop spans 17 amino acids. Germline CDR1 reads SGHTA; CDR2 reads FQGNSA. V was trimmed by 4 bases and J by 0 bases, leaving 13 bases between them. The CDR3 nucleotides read TGTGCCAGCAGCTGGCTGAGGGTCCCCTCCTATAATTCACCCCTCCACTTT. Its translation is CASSWLRVPSYNSPLHF.

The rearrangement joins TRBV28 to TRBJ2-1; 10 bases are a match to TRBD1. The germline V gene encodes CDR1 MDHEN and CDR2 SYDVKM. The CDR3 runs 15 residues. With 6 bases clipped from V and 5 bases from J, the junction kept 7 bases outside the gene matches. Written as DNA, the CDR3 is TGTGCCAGCAGCCCCTGGGGACAGGGGAACAATGAGCAGTTCTTC. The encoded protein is CASSPWGQGNNEQFF.

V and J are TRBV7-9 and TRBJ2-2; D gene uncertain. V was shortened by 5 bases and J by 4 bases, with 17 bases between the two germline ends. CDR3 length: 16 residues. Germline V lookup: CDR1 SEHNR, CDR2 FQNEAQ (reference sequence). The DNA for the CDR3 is TGTGCCAGCAGCGCGTCGAAGGCCCCGGGCACCGGGGAGCTGTTTTTT. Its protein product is CASSASKAPGTGELFF.

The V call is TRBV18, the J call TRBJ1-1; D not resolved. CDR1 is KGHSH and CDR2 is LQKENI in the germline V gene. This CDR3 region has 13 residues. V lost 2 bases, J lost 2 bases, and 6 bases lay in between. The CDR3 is CASSPSGNTEAFF. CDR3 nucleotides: TGTGCCAGCTCACCAAGCGGAAACACTGAAGCTTTCTTT.

For the CDR3, the DNA is TGTGCCAGCAGCAAAGAGGAGGGGAGGGAGCTGTTTTTT. This translates into CASSKEEGRELFF. The genes are TRBV21-1 and TRBJ2-2; the listed D gene, TRBD2, was not tested against the DNA. TRBV21-1 is described as a pseudogene. This CDR3 contains 13 residues.

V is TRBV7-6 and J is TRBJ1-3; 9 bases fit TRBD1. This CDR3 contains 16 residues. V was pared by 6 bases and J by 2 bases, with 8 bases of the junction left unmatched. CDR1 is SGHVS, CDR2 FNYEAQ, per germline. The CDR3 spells CASSQTGGAAGNTIYF. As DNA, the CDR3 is TGTGCCAGCAGTCAAACAGGGGGCGCGGCTGGAAACACCATATATTTT.

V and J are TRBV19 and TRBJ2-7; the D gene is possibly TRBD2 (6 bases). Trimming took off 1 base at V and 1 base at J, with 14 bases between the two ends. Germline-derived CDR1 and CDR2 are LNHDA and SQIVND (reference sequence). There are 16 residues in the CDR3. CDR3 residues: CASSIGAGKRSYEQYF. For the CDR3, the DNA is TGTGCCAGTAGTATAGGGGCGGGGAAGAGGTCCTACGAGCAGTACTTC.

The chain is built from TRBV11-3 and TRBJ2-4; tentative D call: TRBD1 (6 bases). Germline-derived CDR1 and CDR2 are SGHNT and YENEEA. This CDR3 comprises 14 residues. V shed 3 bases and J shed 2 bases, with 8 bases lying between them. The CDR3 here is CASSFRGSKNIQYF. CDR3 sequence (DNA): TGTGCCAGCAGCTTCAGGGGATCCAAAAACATTCAGTACTTC.

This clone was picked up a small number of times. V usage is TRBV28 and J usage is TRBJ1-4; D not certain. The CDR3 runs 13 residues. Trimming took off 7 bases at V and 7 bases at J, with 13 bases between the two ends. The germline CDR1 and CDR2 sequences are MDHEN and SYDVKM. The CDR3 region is CASIGVPGEKLFF. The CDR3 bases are TGTGCCAGCATCGGGGTTCCAGGTGAAAAACTGTTTTTT.

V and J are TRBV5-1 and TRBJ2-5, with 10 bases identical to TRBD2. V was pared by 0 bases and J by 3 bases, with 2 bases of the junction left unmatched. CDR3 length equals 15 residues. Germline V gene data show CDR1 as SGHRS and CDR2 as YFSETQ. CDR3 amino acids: CASSLALAGEETQYF. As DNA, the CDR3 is TGCGCCAGCAGCTTGGCCCTAGCGGGGGAAGAGACCCAGTACTTC.

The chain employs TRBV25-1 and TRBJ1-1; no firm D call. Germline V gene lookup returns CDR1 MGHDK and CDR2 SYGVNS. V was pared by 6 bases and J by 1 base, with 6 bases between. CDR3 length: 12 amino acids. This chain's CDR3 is CASRLSNTEAFF. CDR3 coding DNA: TGTGCCAGCAGATTATCGAACACTGAAGCTTTCTTT.

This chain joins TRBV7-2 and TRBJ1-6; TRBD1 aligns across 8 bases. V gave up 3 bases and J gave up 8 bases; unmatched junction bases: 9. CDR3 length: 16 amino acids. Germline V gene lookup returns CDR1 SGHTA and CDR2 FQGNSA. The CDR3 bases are TGTGCCAGCAGCTTGGAGCAGGGGACAGGTGATTCACCCCTCCACTTT. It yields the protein CASSLEQGTGDSPLHF.

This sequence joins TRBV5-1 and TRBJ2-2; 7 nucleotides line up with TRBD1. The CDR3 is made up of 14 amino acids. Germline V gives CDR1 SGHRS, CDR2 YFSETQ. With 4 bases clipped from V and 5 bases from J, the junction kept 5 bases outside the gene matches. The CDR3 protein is CASSQDRVTGELFF. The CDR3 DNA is TGCGCCAGCAGCCAAGACAGGGTTACCGGGGAGCTGTTTTTT.

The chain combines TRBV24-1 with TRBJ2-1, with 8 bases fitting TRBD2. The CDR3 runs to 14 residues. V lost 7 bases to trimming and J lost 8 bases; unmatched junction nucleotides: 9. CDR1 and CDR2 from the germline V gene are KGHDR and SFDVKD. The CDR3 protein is CATSLAGGTDEQFF. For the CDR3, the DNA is TGTGCCACCAGCCTGGCGGGAGGTACTGATGAGCAGTTCTTC.

The CDR3 sequence: CASTRGSAFF. In DNA form, the CDR3 reads TGTGCCAGCACCAGAGGGAGCGCTTTCTTT. This sequence joins TRBV6-5 and TRBJ1-1; D unresolved. Germline lookup yields CDR1 MNHEY and CDR2 SVGAGI. V dropped 7 bases and J dropped 11 bases, with 11 bases sitting between them. This CDR3 region has 10 residues.

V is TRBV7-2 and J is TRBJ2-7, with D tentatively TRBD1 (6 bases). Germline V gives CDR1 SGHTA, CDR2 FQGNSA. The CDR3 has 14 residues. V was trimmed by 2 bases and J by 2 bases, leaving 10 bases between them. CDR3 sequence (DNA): TGTGCCAGCAGCTTATATACAGGGACCTACGAGCAGTACTTC. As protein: CASSLYTGTYEQYF. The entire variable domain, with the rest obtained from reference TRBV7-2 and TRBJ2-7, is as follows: GAGVSQSPSNKVTEKGKDVELRCDPISGHTALYWYRQSLGQGLEFLIYFQGNSAPDKSGLPSDRFSAERTGGSVSTLTIQRTQQEDSAVYLCASSLYTGTYEQYFGPGTRLTVT.

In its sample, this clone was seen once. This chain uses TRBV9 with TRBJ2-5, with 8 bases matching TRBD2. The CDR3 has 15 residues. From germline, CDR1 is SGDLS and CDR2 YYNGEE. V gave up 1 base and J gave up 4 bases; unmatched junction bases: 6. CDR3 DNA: TGTGCCAGCAGCGTAACGGGAGGGCCGTTAGAGACCCAGTACTTC. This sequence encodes CASSVTGGPLETQYF. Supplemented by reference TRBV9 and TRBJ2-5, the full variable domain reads DSGVTQTPKHLITATGQRVTLRCSPRSGDLSVYWYQQSLDQGLQFLIQYYNGEERAKGNILERFSAQQFPDLHSELNLSSLELGDSALYFCASSVTGGPLETQYFGPGTRLLVL.

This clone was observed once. This CDR3 reads CASTLRQGVSEAFF. CDR3 bases: TGTGCCAGCACTTTGCGGCAGGGGGTGTCTGAAGCTTTCTTT. The V and J genes are TRBV2 and TRBJ1-1; the match to TRBD1 covers 7 bases. The germline V gene has CDR1 SNHLY and CDR2 FYNNEI. The CDR3 length is 14 residues. The junction had 11 bases not matched to a gene; V was cut back by 7 bases and J by 6 bases.